This record looks at one TCR beta chain sequence and its context. What it recognizes is unknown. This sample is part of a study of OX40 agonist ivuxolimab in advanced cancers. Study-level information: Of mixed ages from 23 to 79 and averaging about 60 years, the group was more than 65% male. People who had prior anti-PD-1, anti-PD-L1 or anti-CTLA-4 therapy could take part, and 35% to 50% had some. Study results and caveats: The antigens recognized by the expanded peripheral T cells, that is their antigen specificity, were not determined.

Patients were excluded for autoimmune disease history or systemic immunosuppression. Data came from immunoSEQ multiplex PCR; TCRdb stores just in-frame clones and leaves some out. The sample includes 65,000 to 80,000 clones, approximately 80% of them seen just once. In germline, CDR1 is LGHNA, CDR2 YSLEER. Trimming cost V 0 bases and J 7 bases; bases outside gene matches: 9. The CDR3 is 17 amino acids. V is TRBV4-3 and J is TRBJ1-1; 12 bases are shared with TRBD1. The clonotype was recovered from an adult with an advanced solid tumor such as melanoma, head and neck, liver or kidney cancer. Sample: CD4+ or CD8+ T cells sorted from blood, taken in a trial of the OX40 agonist ivuxolimab. CDR3 residues: CASSQDNRDRGRFEAFF. CDR3 coding DNA: TGCGCCAGCAGCCAAGATAATCGGGACAGGGGGCGCTTTGAAGCTTTCTTT.